Below, one T cell receptor beta chain is given with its context. Its antigen target is currently unknown. It has no much larger one-base neighbor in the sample; base qualities were not kept. V ends up 5 bases short and J 4 bases short, with an unmatched junction base count of 6. The germline V gene specifies SNHLY as CDR1 and FYNNEI as CDR2. The CDR3 spans 15 residues, from the cysteine through the phenylalanine. Only CDR3 DNA remains: 45 bases, in frame from the first base. This record comes from a study of patients and donors after allogeneic stem cell transplantation (dated by TCRdb to 2018 to 2020). Libraries were built with RT-PCR. The instrument given in TCRdb is NextSeq 550. TCRdb itself trimmed the public reads at Q25 with fastp, ran MiXCR and retained productive beta chains. Rows with a matching CDR3 protein are joined into one entry that keeps the most common DNA and genes. The sample data list roughly 940,000 distinct CDR3 sequences, and about a sixth of these were observed just once. 5% to 6.5% of the sample lies in the top ten.

The V gene is TRBV2 and the J gene is TRBJ2-3, and 10 bases in between align with TRBD2. The sample comprised blood, either unsorted or a sorted T cell fraction (not recorded which). The sequence came from a human donor who was either an allogeneic HSCT recipient or a stem cell or donor lymphocyte infusion donor (not recorded which). It is not recorded whose cells these are; they may come from a transplant donor. CDR3 reads: CASSWFSGGPDTQYF. The sequence in DNA is TGTGCCAGCAGTTGGTTTAGCGGGGGGCCAGATACGCAGTATTTT.